Following are 27 T cell receptor beta chains from one sample sequenced in a study of blood T cells in healthy people across ages. A sample-barcoded 5' primer and a J-beta primer mix were used in a second PCR of about 7 to 12 cycles. Each CDR3 protein is one row after TCRdb ran MiXCR on the 5' RACE reads. Of some 940,000 distinct CDR3 sequences detected, under 35% appear once; the ten largest clones hold around 9.6%. In addition, the sample was reused for a study of T cells of mothers and their children.

Sequenced: blood. The receptors here all came from a woman aged 40 to 55 in good health.

Note on this clonotype: A read error is possible here, since a much larger clone lies one base away. The rearrangement links TRBV10-3 to TRBJ1-2, with a possible D match to TRBD1 (6 bases). The CDR3 has 13 residues. Germline values: CDR1 ENHRY, CDR2 SYGVKD. Trimming removed 2 bases from V and 6 bases from J, with 10 bases in between. CDR3 DNA sequence: TGTGCCATCAGTGAGCCGCAGGGGAATGGCTACACCTTC. Translating gives CAISEPQGNGYTF.

The chain joins TRBV7-8 to TRBJ1-2; tentatively, D is TRBD1 (6 bases). The CDR3 covers 13 residues. Trimming took 4 bases from V and 8 from J, leaving 14 bases between them. Germline V gene sequence: CDR1 SGHVS, CDR2 FQNEAQ. The CDR3 DNA reads as TGTGCCAGCAGCTCACAGGGTACGAGCGGCTACACCTTC. Protein: CASSSQGTSGYTF.

The V call is TRBV7-2, the J call TRBJ1-3; D remains ambiguous. Germline V CDR1 and CDR2: SGHTA, FQGNSA. The CDR3 has 13 amino acids. V lost 1 base, J lost 11 bases, and 12 bases lay in between. The CDR3 region is CASSLGGAGSIYF. As DNA, the CDR3 is TGTGCCAGCAGCTTAGGAGGCGCGGGATCCATATATTTT.

This clonotype was seen ten or more times. CDR3 coding DNA: TGCAGTGCTAGAGATCCAGGGTATAATTCACCCCTCCACTTT. Protein: CSARDPGYNSPLHF. The genes are TRBV20-1 and TRBJ1-6; D is possibly TRBD1 (5 bases). The CDR3 has 14 residues. Germline CDR1 and CDR2: DFQATT and SNEGSKA (reference sequence). V lost 0 bases to trimming and J lost 4 bases, with 7 bases between them.

This clonotype was observed many times. The chain links TRBV12-3 or TRBV12-4 to TRBJ2-7, with D hard to call. This CDR3 has 15 amino acids. The ends were cut back, 5 bases at V and 3 bases at J, with 17 bases in the middle. This chain's CDR3 is CASSPYPEADYEQYF. The CDR3 nucleotides read TGTGCCAGCAGTCCGTACCCCGAGGCCGACTACGAGCAGTACTTC.

This clonotype is judged medium-sized. This chain links TRBV20-1 with TRBJ2-5; D gene unclear. Germline V gives CDR1 DFQATT, CDR2 SNEGSKA (reference sequence). The CDR3 has 10 amino acids. Trimming left V 4 bases short and J 2 bases short, with 2 bases between. Here the CDR3 reads CSAKQETQYF. CDR3 sequence (DNA): TGCAGTGCTAAACAAGAGACCCAGTACTTC.

This clonotype has more than one count but fewer than ten. V usage is TRBV27 and J usage is TRBJ2-3; the match to TRBD2 covers 12 bases. Germline loops: CDR1 MNHEY, CDR2 SMNVEV (reference sequence). The CDR3 is 14 residues long. V trimming: 6 bases; J trimming: 6 bases; junction bases outside the gene matches: 4. The CDR3 loop is CASSLAGGKDTQYF. CDR3 coding DNA: TGTGCCAGCAGCCTAGCGGGGGGGAAGGATACGCAGTATTTT.

The gene calls are TRBV18 and TRBJ2-4; D remains unclear. Per germline, CDR1 KGHSH and CDR2 LQKENI. This CDR3 has 14 amino acids. The V gene lost 9 bases and the J gene lost 0 bases, with 12 bases spanning the gap. CDR3 residues: CASLSQIAKNIQYF. Here the CDR3 DNA reads TGTGCCAGTTTATCACAGATAGCCAAAAACATTCAGTACTTC. The full variable domain, its missing parts supplied by reference TRBV18 and TRBJ2-4, is NAGVMQNPRHLVRRRGQEARLRCSPMKGHSHVYWYRQLPEEGLKFMVYLQKENIIDESGMPKERFSAEFPKEGPSILRIQQVVRGDSAAYFCASLSQIAKNIQYFGAGTRLSVL.

This clonotype was counted a few times. A much larger clone lies one base from this, so it may be a read error. V is TRBV24-1 and J is TRBJ1-5; 9 nucleotides line up with TRBD1. The CDR3 contains 14 residues. The V and J ends lost 7 bases and 6 bases, in that order; junction bases with no gene match: 6. The germline V gene encodes CDR1 KGHDR and CDR2 SFDVKD. The CDR3 DNA reads as TGTGCCACCAGGGAGACAGGGGGTAGTCAGCCCCAGCATTTT. Protein product: CATRETGGSQPQHF.

The gene calls are TRBV20-1 and TRBJ1-5; D possibly corresponds to TRBD1 (5 bases). CDR3 length: 14 residues. The ends were cut back, 3 bases at V and 6 bases at J, with 15 bases in the middle. CDR1 is DFQATT and CDR2 is SNEGSKA in the germline V gene (reference sequence). This CDR3 reads CSARAPPGGQPQHF. In nucleotides, the CDR3 is TGCAGTGCTAGGGCCCCGCCTGGGGGTCAGCCCCAGCATTTT.

The chain joins TRBV3-1 to TRBJ1-2; the D gene is possibly TRBD1 (6 bases). Germline CDR1 is LGHDT and CDR2 is YNNKEL (reference sequence). The CDR3 spans 14 residues. V gave up 4 bases and J gave up 0 bases, with 9 bases separating them. The CDR3 here is CASSRTEPNYGYTF. CDR3 DNA sequence: TGTGCCAGCAGCCGGACAGAACCTAACTATGGCTACACCTTC.

CDR3 loop: CASSYGGHRYEQYF. In nucleotides, the CDR3 is TGTGCCAGCAGTTACGGGGGACACCGCTACGAGCAGTACTTC. The chain combines TRBV6-5 with TRBJ2-7, with TRBD1 as a possible D gene (6 bases). The CDR3 has 14 residues. Trimming pared 2 bases from V and 3 bases from J, leaving 11 bases between. Germline V gene lookup returns CDR1 MNHEY and CDR2 SVGAGI.

Notes on this clonotype: A read error may account for a junction end that differs from germline. This rearrangement joins TRBV28 to TRBJ2-7; possibly TRBD1 or TRBD2 for D (5 bases each). From germline, CDR1 is MDHEN and CDR2 SYDVKM. This CDR3 has 15 amino acids. The CDR3 loop is CASSLYGGRYNEQCF. DNA for the CDR3: TGTGCCAGCAGTCTCTATGGGGGACGATATAACGAGCAGTGCTTC.

This clonotype turned up a few times. A much larger clone lies one base from this, so it may be a read error. The CDR3 spells CASSPGPGGTQYF. The CDR3 coding sequence is TGCGCCAGCAGCCCGGGGCCGGGAGGGACCCAGTACTTC. The chain has TRBV4-3 and TRBJ2-5, with 7 bases identical to TRBD2. With 4 bases clipped from V and 7 bases from J, the junction kept 6 bases outside the gene matches. CDR3 size: 13 residues. Germline CDR1 LGHNA, CDR2 YSLEER.

A few counts support this clonotype. The chain carries TRBV3-1 and TRBJ1-4, with D uncertain. The CDR3 runs 16 residues. The germline V gene has CDR1 LGHDT and CDR2 YNNKEL (reference sequence). V was clipped by 4 bases and J by 0 bases, with 12 bases between them. The CDR3 sequence is CASSPGSQTTNEKLFF. The CDR3 DNA sequence: TGTGCCAGCAGCCCCGGGAGCCAGACAACTAATGAAAAACTGTTTTTT. Full variable domain (outside the CDR3, taken from reference TRBV3-1 and TRBJ1-4): DTAVSQTPKYLVTQMGNDKSIKCEQNLGHDTMYWYKQDSKKFLKIMFSYNNKELIINETVPNRFSPKSPDKAHLNLHINSLELGDSAVYFCASSPGSQTTNEKLFFGSGTQLSVL.

This CDR3 is CASTLTGPRTGELFF. For the CDR3, the DNA is TGTGCCAGCACTCTCACGGGACCCCGCACCGGGGAGCTGTTTTTT. J is TRBJ2-2 and V is TRBV25-1, with D perhaps matching TRBD1 or TRBD2 (5 bases each). The germline CDR1 and CDR2 sequences are MGHDK and SYGVNS. The CDR3 loop spans 15 amino acids. Trimming stripped 7 bases from V and 4 bases from J, with 16 bases between.

This clonotype has a count of ten or more. The V and J genes are TRBV12-3 or TRBV12-4 and TRBJ2-5; D possibly corresponds to TRBD2 (7 bases). The V end lost 6 bases, the J end lost 3 bases, and 11 bases lay between the germline ends. This CDR3 contains 13 residues. Here the CDR3 DNA reads TGTGCCAGCAGACAGGGAGGGGAAGAGACCCAGTACTTC. This codes for CASRQGGEETQYF.

This clonotype has ten or more counts. The rearrangement joins TRBV5-1 to TRBJ2-6; no clear D gene. In germline, CDR1 is SGHRS, CDR2 YFSETQ. V lost 1 base and J 0 bases, leaving 14 bases between the germline ends. This CDR3 has 18 amino acids. The chain's CDR3 is CASSLLSIGNSGANVLTF. DNA for the CDR3: TGCGCCAGCAGCTTGTTGTCCATCGGCAACTCTGGGGCCAACGTCCTGACTTTC. Full variable domain (missing parts from reference TRBV5-1 and TRBJ2-6): KAGVTQTPRYLIKTRGQQVTLSCSPISGHRSVSWYQQTPGQGLQFLFEYFSETQRNKGNFPGRFSGRQFSNSRSEMNVSTLELGDSALYLCASSLLSIGNSGANVLTFGAGSRLTVL.

The chain uses TRBV9 and TRBJ2-2, with D possibly TRBD1 on 6 matching bases. Deletions cut 6 bases from V and 1 base from J, with 7 bases between. The germline V gene has CDR1 SGDLS and CDR2 YYNGEE. There are 13 residues in the CDR3. Here the CDR3 DNA reads TGTGCCAGCACCAGGGGGAACACCGGGGAGCTGTTTTTT. Its protein is CASTRGNTGELFF.

Points on this clonotype: Germline is not matched at one junction end, which may reflect a read error. This rearrangement joins TRBV12-3 or TRBV12-4 to TRBJ2-2; D ambiguous. The CDR3 covers 12 residues. The CDR3 sequence: CANSSTAGELFF. CDR3 DNA: TGTGCCAACAGTTCTACTGCCGGGGAGCTGTTTTTT.

This clonotype was picked up many times. The V and J genes are TRBV6-5 and TRBJ2-4; D remains ambiguous. In germline, CDR1 is MNHEY, CDR2 SVGAGI. The V end was cut by 0 bases, the J end by 11 bases, with 17 bases between. This CDR3 region has 15 residues. The CDR3 is CASSYSKRYNGVQYF. CDR3 nucleotide sequence: TGTGCCAGCAGTTACTCAAAACGGTACAATGGGGTTCAGTACTTC.

This clonotype was counted between two and nine times. V usage is TRBV28 and J usage is TRBJ2-3; tentative D call: TRBD1 (6 bases). Between the trimmed V and J ends, which lost 2 bases and 0 bases, there was a span of 9 bases. The CDR3 sequence is 15 residues long. Germline assignment: CDR1 MDHEN and CDR2 SYDVKM. The CDR3 DNA is TGTGCCAGCAGTTTACGGACAGCAAGCACAGATACGCAGTATTTT. Its protein product is CASSLRTASTDTQYF.

Ten or more counts support this clonotype. The gene calls are TRBV29-1 and TRBJ1-5; possible D gene TRBD1, 6 bases. V shed 4 bases and J shed 2 bases, with 18 bases lying between them. Germline assignment: CDR1 SQVTM and CDR2 ANQGSEA. The CDR3 has 16 residues. The CDR3 DNA reads as TGCAGCGTTGTCCCGGTGTGGGGGGCCGGCAATCAGCCCCAGCATTTT. Translating gives CSVVPVWGAGNQPQHF. Drawing the rest from reference TRBV29-1 and TRBJ1-5, the complete variable domain is SAVISQKPSRDICQRGTSLTIQCQVDSQVTMMFWYRQQPGQSLTLIATANQGSEATYESGFVIDKFPISRPNLTFSTLTVSNMSPEDSSIYLCSVVPVWGAGNQPQHFGDGTRLSIL.

V usage is TRBV20-1 and J usage is TRBJ1-1; 10 bases match TRBD1. Germline CDR1 DFQATT, CDR2 SNEGSKA (reference sequence). V lost 1 base to trimming and J lost 0 bases; unmatched junction nucleotides: 2. The CDR3 is 15 amino acids. CDR3 DNA: TGCAGTGCTAGAGGGGACAGGGGTCTGAACACTGAAGCTTTCTTT. Its translation: CSARGDRGLNTEAFF.

There are a few counts of this clonotype. The V gene is TRBV7-9, the J gene TRBJ2-7, with D hard to call. Germline assignment: CDR1 SEHNR and CDR2 FQNEAQ (reference sequence). Trimming stripped 4 bases from V and 7 bases from J, with 23 bases between. This CDR3 spans 16 amino acids. The CDR3 sequence: CASSSTTVGPSREQYF. The CDR3 nucleotides read TGTGCCAGCAGCTCAACTACCGTTGGGCCCTCTCGGGAGCAGTACTTC.

This clonotype has at least ten counts. The chain joins TRBV20-1 to TRBJ2-5; TRBD2 might be the D (6 bases). Per the germline V gene, CDR1 is DFQATT and CDR2 is SNEGSKA (reference sequence). Trimming removed 0 bases from V and 2 bases from J, with 13 bases in between. The CDR3 is made up of 15 amino acids. The CDR3 DNA sequence: TGCAGTGCTAGAGATCGACTAGGGCTGCAAGAGACCCAGTACTTC. Encoded protein: CSARDRLGLQETQYF.

This clonotype turned up a few times. The V call is TRBV11-1, the J call TRBJ2-1; perhaps TRBD1 as D (6 bases). Germline V gene data show CDR1 as SGHAT and CDR2 as FQDESV (reference sequence). The CDR3 sequence is 11 residues long. V was pared by 5 bases and J by 10 bases, with 9 bases between. CDR3 region: CASSPDSEQFF. The DNA for the CDR3 is TGTGCCAGCAGCCCGGACAGCGAGCAGTTCTTC.